The rows below give T cell receptor beta chains drawn from one sample of a study of CD8 T cells in Susac syndrome. TCRdb redid the calling of the immunoSEQ multiplex PCR reads with MiXCR, one entry per CDR3 protein. The table lists 120,000 or so distinct CDR3 sequences, about 95% of them singletons. The sample taken for sequencing was CD4+ T cells from PBMCs. The receptors shown here come from a human donor in good health. The CDR3 runs from the conserved cysteine through the conserved F or W. A D gene is named only where the DNA matches it firmly. Only some rows state a clone size, as once, few, many or a class for expanded clones.

v_gene	abundance	j_gene	d_gene	CDR3aa	CDR3nt
TRBV5-4	once	TRBJ1-2	TRBD1	CASSLGTESVDYGYTF	TGTGCCAGCAGCCTAGGGACAGAAAGTGTTGACTATGGCTACACCTTC
TRBV28	.	TRBJ2-5	TRBD2	CASSGTSGQETQYF	TGTGCCAGCAGCGGGACTAGCGGCCAAGAGACCCAGTACTTC
TRBV24-1	.	TRBJ2-1	TRBD2	CATGGATTSGRAGGNEQFF	TGTGCCACGGGTGGGGCAACCACTAGCGGGAGGGCCGGAGGCAATGAGCAGTTCTTC
TRBV18	once	TRBJ2-3	.	CASSPMTDTQYF	TGTGCCAGCTCACCGATGACAGATACGCAGTATTTT
TRBV7-9	once	TRBJ1-2	.	CASSHRGSDYGYTF	TGTGCCAGCAGCCACCGGGGGTCGGACTATGGCTACACCTTC
TRBV27	once	TRBJ1-5	.	CASRSLRGGGSNQPQHF	TGTGCCAGCAGATCTCTCCGGGGAGGGGGTAGCAATCAGCCCCAGCATTTT
TRBV18	.	TRBJ2-1	TRBD2	CASSLTSGKNEQFF	TGTGCCAGCTCACTGACTAGCGGGAAGAATGAGCAGTTCTTC
TRBV5-1	.	TRBJ2-1	TRBD2	CASSPSVEVAGVWNEQFF	TGCGCCAGCAGCCCGTCCGTTGAGGTAGCGGGAGTGTGGAATGAGCAGTTCTTC
TRBV7-8	.	TRBJ1-2	.	CASSFLPRGGNYGYTF	TGTGCCAGCAGCTTCCTCCCCCGGGGAGGCAACTATGGCTACACCTTC
TRBV28	.	TRBJ2-7	.	CASSMGGQGSFGQYF	TGTGCCAGCAGTATGGGGGGGCAGGGGTCGTTCGGGCAGTACTTC
TRBV7-2	.	TRBJ2-7	.	CASSLAEGAHEQYF	TGTGCCAGCAGCTTAGCAGAAGGGGCCCACGAGCAGTACTTC
TRBV5-4	.	TRBJ1-2	TRBD1	CASSWTGNYGYTF	TGTGCCAGCAGCTGGACAGGGAACTATGGCTACACCTTC
TRBV1	.	TRBJ2-7	.	CTIQNGAYEQYF	TGCACCATCCAGAACGGGGCGTACGAGCAGTACTTC
TRBV7-9	.	TRBJ2-7	TRBD1	CASSSGTGGEQYF	TGTGCCAGCAGCTCGGGGACAGGCGGCGAGCAGTACTTC
TRBV7-2	.	TRBJ2-2	.	CASSQAPGAGELFF	TGTGCCAGCAGCCAAGCCCCCGGGGCCGGGGAGCTGTTTTTT
TRBV12-3/TRBV12-4	.	TRBJ2-7	.	CASRLGVSSYEQYF	TGTGCCAGCAGGCTCGGAGTTAGCTCCTACGAGCAGTACTTC
TRBV28	.	TRBJ1-2	TRBD1	CASSLPGTAAYGYTF	TGTGCCAGCAGCCTGCCCGGGACAGCAGCCTATGGCTACACCTTC
TRBV28	.	TRBJ2-3	.	CASSFLQGTQYF	TGTGCCAGCAGTTTCCTACAGGGTACGCAGTATTTT
TRBV30	.	TRBJ2-3	.	CAWAQRAIRADTQYF	TGTGCCTGGGCCCAGCGGGCTATAAGGGCAGATACGCAGTATTTT
TRBV29-1	once	TRBJ1-1	.	CSVTRTQGTEAFF	TGCAGCGTTACAAGGACCCAGGGCACTGAAGCTTTCTTT
TRBV4-1	.	TRBJ1-1	.	CASSQGTNTEAFF	TGCGCCAGCAGCCAAGGCACGAACACTGAAGCTTTCTTT
TRBV5-5	.	TRBJ2-7	TRBD2	CASSPIFGLAGGYEQYF	TGTGCCAGCAGCCCTATATTTGGACTAGCGGGAGGCTACGAGCAGTACTTC
TRBV6-5	.	TRBJ1-3	.	CASSYNRGSSGNTIYF	TGTGCCAGCAGTTATAATCGCGGCAGCTCTGGAAACACCATATATTTT
TRBV3-1	.	TRBJ1-2	.	CASSRQNNYGYTF	TGTGCCAGCAGTCGACAGAATAATTATGGCTACACCTTC
TRBV28	.	TRBJ2-7	.	CASSSFAGRREQYF	TGTGCCAGCAGTTCCTTTGCGGGAAGGAGGGAGCAGTACTTC
TRBV6-1	.	TRBJ1-3	.	CASSGTTSSGNTIYF	TGTGCCAGCAGTGGGACAACATCCTCTGGAAACACCATATATTTT
TRBV11-2	.	TRBJ2-2	.	CASSPPGGELFF	TGTGCCAGCAGCCCGCCAGGGGGGGAGCTGTTTTTT
TRBV5-1	.	TRBJ1-1	.	CASSLAGQLNTEAFF	TGCGCCAGCAGCTTGGCTGGACAGCTGAACACTGAAGCTTTCTTT
TRBV2	.	TRBJ2-5	TRBD1	CASSVGTGGLETQYF	TGTGCCAGCAGTGTAGGGACAGGGGGCTTGGAGACCCAGTACTTC
TRBV18	.	TRBJ1-2	.	CASSPIVDPARLNYGYTF	TGTGCCAGCTCACCAATCGTGGACCCGGCTCGATTGAACTATGGCTACACCTTC
TRBV2	.	TRBJ2-7	TRBD2	CASTPIPSGSFYEQYF	TGTGCCAGCACTCCAATCCCCAGCGGGAGTTTCTACGAGCAGTACTTC
TRBV3-1	once	TRBJ2-2	TRBD2	CASSQLAGGTGELFF	TGTGCCAGCAGCCAGCTAGCGGGAGGGACCGGGGAGCTGTTTTTT
TRBV12-3/TRBV12-4	.	TRBJ2-1	.	CASSFGPSYNEQFF	TGTGCCAGCAGTTTCGGGCCGTCCTACAATGAGCAGTTCTTC
TRBV11-2	.	TRBJ2-1	.	CASSLTASNNEQFF	TGTGCCAGCAGCTTAACGGCTAGCAACAATGAGCAGTTCTTC
TRBV14	.	TRBJ2-7	.	CASSQDSSLQFGEQYF	TGTGCCAGCAGCCAAGACAGTAGTTTACAATTCGGCGAGCAGTACTTC
TRBV5-1	.	TRBJ2-5	.	CASSRTTTGGGEETQYF	TGCGCCAGCAGCAGGACGACGACAGGAGGGGGAGAAGAGACCCAGTACTTC
TRBV3-1	.	TRBJ1-4	.	CASSQDTGLGEKLFF	TGTGCCAGCAGCCAAGATACGGGGTTAGGGGAAAAACTGTTTTTT
TRBV7-9	.	TRBJ2-7	.	CASSHASSYEQYF	TGTGCCAGCAGCCATGCTAGCAGCTACGAGCAGTACTTC
TRBV2	.	TRBJ2-7	.	CASRTEGTYEQYF	TGTGCCAGCAGGACAGAGGGTACCTACGAGCAGTACTTC
TRBV7-2	.	TRBJ2-5	.	CASSLAGTQETQYF	TGTGCCAGCAGCTTAGCGGGGACTCAAGAGACCCAGTACTTC
TRBV28	.	TRBJ1-2	.	CASSPPGGRFYTF	TGTGCCAGCAGTCCCCCCGGCGGTAGATTCTACACCTTC
TRBV12-3/TRBV12-4	.	TRBJ2-1	.	CASLKGGSYNEQFF	TGTGCCAGCCTTAAGGGGGGGTCCTACAATGAGCAGTTCTTC
TRBV12-3/TRBV12-4	.	TRBJ2-3	TRBD2	CASRLGTSGSSDTQYF	TGTGCCAGCAGACTCGGGACTAGCGGGAGTTCAGATACGCAGTATTTT